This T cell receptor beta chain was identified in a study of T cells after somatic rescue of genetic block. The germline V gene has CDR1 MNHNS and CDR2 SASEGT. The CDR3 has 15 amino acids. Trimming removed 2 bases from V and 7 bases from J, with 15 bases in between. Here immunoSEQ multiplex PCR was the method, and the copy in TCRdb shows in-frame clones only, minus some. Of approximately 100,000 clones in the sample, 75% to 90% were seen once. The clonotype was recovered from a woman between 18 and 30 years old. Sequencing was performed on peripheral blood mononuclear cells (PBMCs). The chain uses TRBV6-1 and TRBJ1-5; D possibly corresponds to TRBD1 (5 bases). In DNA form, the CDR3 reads TGTGCCAGCAGTGAATTGGACACCTGGGGACAGCCCCAGCATTTT. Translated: CASSELDTWGQPQHF.